The present TCR beta chain was sequenced within a study of blood T cells in healthy people across ages. A second PCR, run for about 7 to 11 cycles, used a sample-barcoded 5' primer plus a J-beta primer mix. A tag from a template-switch adaptor with 12 random nucleotides marked each cDNA molecule. TCRdb independently ran MiXCR on the 5' RACE reads; one entry per CDR3 protein. The sample records about 570,000 distinct CDR3 sequences, about 27% being singletons. The trim removed 4 bases at V and 7 bases at J, leaving 9 bases unmatched. This CDR3 has 15 amino acids. Germline CDR1 reads SGHNT; CDR2 reads YYREEE (reference sequence). In addition, the sample was reused for a study of T cells of mothers and their children.

The sample comprised blood. J is TRBJ2-5 and V is TRBV5-4, with 11 bases matching TRBD2. This receptor was obtained from a boy between 2 and 10 years old in good health. The CDR3 region has the DNA TGTGCCAGCAGCCTCTTAGCGGGGGGGCCCGGGACCCAGTACTTC. This codes for CASSLLAGGPGTQYF.